This T cell receptor beta chain was identified during a study of long-term antiretroviral therapy in people with HIV. Every HIV-positive participant received treatment in the United States. Specimens carried about 0.85-11 million cryopreserved PBMC before DNA extraction. It was version v3.0 of the immunoSEQ assay that was run at survey level. Sequencing was performed with immunoSEQ multiplex PCR; in TCRdb, only in-frame clones are kept and a portion is missing. The data hold 30,000 to 45,000 clones, with 80% observed a single time. CDR1 MNHEY and CDR2 SMNVEV come from the germline V gene (reference sequence). The CDR3 sequence is 15 residues long. V dropped 7 bases and J dropped 0 bases, with 10 bases sitting between them.

The chain uses TRBV27 and TRBJ2-6; D unclear. This receptor was identified in a man aged 25-45 years with HIV. Specimen: unsorted PBMCs, collected 3.4 years after starting antiretroviral therapy. The CDR3 DNA sequence: TGTGCCAGCACCTTGGGAAGCTCTGGGGCCAACGTCCTGACTTTC. It encodes CASTLGSSGANVLTF.